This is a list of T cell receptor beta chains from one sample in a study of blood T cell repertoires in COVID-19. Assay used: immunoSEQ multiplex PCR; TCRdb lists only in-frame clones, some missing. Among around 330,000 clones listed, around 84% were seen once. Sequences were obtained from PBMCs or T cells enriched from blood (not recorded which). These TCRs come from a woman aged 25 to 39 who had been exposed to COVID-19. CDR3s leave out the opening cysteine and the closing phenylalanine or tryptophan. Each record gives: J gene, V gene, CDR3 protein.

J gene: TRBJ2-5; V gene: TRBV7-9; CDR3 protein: ASSHNSGRGQETQY
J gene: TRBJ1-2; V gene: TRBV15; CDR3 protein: ATSRPTGGSHYGYT
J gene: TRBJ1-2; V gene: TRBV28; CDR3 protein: ASDLARGARGYT
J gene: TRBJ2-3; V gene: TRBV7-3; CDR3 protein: ASSRKLGKSDTQY
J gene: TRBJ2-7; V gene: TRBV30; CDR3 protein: AWSSGTINYEQY
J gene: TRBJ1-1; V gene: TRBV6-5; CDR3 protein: ASSSNKWSTEAF
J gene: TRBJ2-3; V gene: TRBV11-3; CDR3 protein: ASSLDGEGTQY
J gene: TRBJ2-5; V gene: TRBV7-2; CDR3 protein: ASSSTERETQY
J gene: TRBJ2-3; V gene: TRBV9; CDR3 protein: ASRQGTDSTDTQY
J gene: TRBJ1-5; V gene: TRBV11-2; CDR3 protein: ASSLRAGGGQPQH
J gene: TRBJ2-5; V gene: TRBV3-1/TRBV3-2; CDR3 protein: ASSQKREAETQY
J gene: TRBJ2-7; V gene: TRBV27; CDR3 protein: ASSLYGTGSYEQY
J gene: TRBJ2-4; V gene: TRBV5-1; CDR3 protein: ASSLGLAGTVAKNIQY
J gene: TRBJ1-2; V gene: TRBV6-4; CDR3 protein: ASSRGQGYGYT